These 29 T cell receptor beta chains share one sample of origin, sequenced in a study of a mutant IDH1 vaccine in newly diagnosed glioma (dated by TCRdb to about 2021). For these receptors, no antigen is known. Libraries were prepared through the immunoSEQ multiplex PCR assay. Imported from immuneACCESS, the table was reduced by TCRdb to in-frame sequences with V and J called. These copies leave out some clones; in studies compared against another copy, an unresolved V gene accounts for under half, and the cause of the remainder is not known. This sample holds about 32,000 clones; approximately 80% were observed only once. 15% of the sample is taken by the ten largest. This specimen's time point label, per the study, means: week 35, safety follow-up. Each vaccine dose, consisting of 300 ug of a 20-mer mutant IDH1 peptide in Montanide, was administered subcutaneously with topical imiquimod. The material sequenced was PBMCs, taken from a glioma patient whose treatment included an IDH1 peptide vaccine. All receptors derive from a man under 40 with glioma.

The rearrangement links TRBV20-1 to TRBJ1-2; D is ambiguous. There are 11 residues in the CDR3. The V gene's germline CDR1 is DFQATT and CDR2 SNEGSKA (reference sequence). CDR3 sequence (DNA): TGCGCTGTAAGGGAGAACTATGGCTACACCTTC. Protein product: CAVRENYGYTF.

The gene calls are TRBV6-5 and TRBJ2-5; 7 positions match TRBD1. With V trimmed by 4 bases and J by 5 bases, 7 bases remained unmatched. Germline assignment: CDR1 MNHEY and CDR2 SVGAGI. The CDR3 runs 14 residues. CDR3 protein: CASSFQTGLETQYF. The DNA for the CDR3 is TGTGCCAGCAGTTTCCAGACAGGGTTGGAGACCCAGTACTTC.

J is TRBJ2-3 and V is TRBV5-6; no firm D call. The CDR3 sequence is 13 residues long. Germline V gene lookup returns CDR1 SGHDT and CDR2 YYEEEE. Trimming removed 4 bases from V and 1 base from J, with 7 bases in between. This CDR3 reads CASSHGRTDTQYF. The CDR3 DNA reads as TGTGCCAGCAGCCACGGACGCACAGATACGCAGTATTTT. Variable domain in full (rest from reference TRBV5-6 and TRBJ2-3): DAGVTQSPTHLIKTRGQQVTLRCSPKSGHDTVSWYQQALGQGPQFIFQYYEEEERQRGNFPDRFSGHQFPNYSSELNVNALLLGDSALYLCASSHGRTDTQYFGPGTRLTVL.

V and J are TRBV2 and TRBJ2-1, with D tentatively TRBD2 (5 bases). The CDR3 is 14 amino acids. CDR1 is SNHLY and CDR2 is FYNNEI in the germline V gene. Trimming took off 5 bases at V and 12 bases at J, with 20 bases between the two ends. CDR3 nucleotide sequence: TGTGCCAGCAGTTTGAGGACTCGCATTGATGGGCAGTTCTTC. This codes for CASSLRTRIDGQFF.

Only a few counts were recorded for this clone. V and J are TRBV14 and TRBJ1-5; D unclear. V was shortened by 1 base and J by 1 base, with 8 bases between the two germline ends. Per germline, CDR1 SGHDN and CDR2 FVKESK. The CDR3 length is 15 residues. This CDR3 is CASSQGPESNQPQHF. CDR3 DNA sequence: TGTGCCAGCAGCCAAGGACCGGAAAGCAATCAGCCCCAGCATTTT.

V is TRBV2 and J is TRBJ2-2; TRBD2 agrees at 7 bases. V lost 9 bases, J lost 9 bases, and 7 bases stayed unmatched. The CDR3 has 12 amino acids. Germline loops: CDR1 SNHLY, CDR2 FYNNEI. CDR3 region: CASNSGSWELFF. The CDR3 region has the DNA TGTGCCAGTAATAGCGGGTCCTGGGAGCTGTTTTTT.

This clone was found once. J is TRBJ1-3 and V is TRBV5-6, with D possibly matching TRBD1 (6 bases). CDR1 is SGHDT and CDR2 is YYEEEE in the germline V gene. The CDR3 has 16 residues. Trimming took 4 bases from V and 4 from J, leaving 18 bases between them. The CDR3 nucleotides read TGTGCCAGCAGCAGGGGGGGGGCAGCCTACGGAAACACCATATATTTT. Translating gives CASSRGGAAYGNTIYF.

This chain uses TRBV7-9 with TRBJ1-2; 7 nucleotides match TRBD1. The ends lost 1 base at V and 6 bases at J; junction bases unmatched: 8. The CDR3 is 15 residues long. The germline gives CDR1 SEHNR, CDR2 FQNEAQ (reference sequence). The CDR3 DNA is TGTGCCAGCAGCTTAGTTGGGGGACAGAGACATGGCTACACCTTC. Translated, it gives CASSLVGGQRHGYTF.

This chain connects TRBV4-1 to TRBJ1-2; no firm D call. Germline V CDR1 and CDR2: MGHRA, YSYEKL. The CDR3 is made up of 14 amino acids. Trimming removed 2 bases from V and 6 bases from J, with 13 bases in between. CDR3 coding DNA: TGCGCCAGCAGCCAACCCGCAGGCGGAGATGGCTACACCTTC. Protein: CASSQPAGGDGYTF.

The genes are TRBV21-1 and TRBJ2-2; no check of the table's D call, TRBD1, against the DNA was made. TRBV21-1 is deemed a pseudogene. This CDR3 has 17 residues. CDR3 bases: TGTGCCAGCAGCGCCCCGGACAGGGGCCCTAACACCGGGGAGCTGTTTTTT. It is translated as CASSAPDRGPNTGELFF.

The V call is TRBV27, the J call TRBJ2-1, with TRBD2 identical over 7 bases. CDR1 and CDR2 from the germline V gene are MNHEY and SMNVEV (reference sequence). The junction had 1 base not matched to a gene; V was cut back by 3 bases and J by 2 bases. The CDR3 is 14 amino acids. The CDR3: CASSLLAAYNEQFF. The CDR3 coding sequence is TGTGCCAGCAGTTTGCTAGCGGCCTACAATGAGCAGTTCTTC.

With regard to this clone: At one of its ends the junction is not consistent with the germline gene, which may arise from a read error. V usage is TRBV5-1 and J usage is TRBJ2-3; 8 bases are shared with TRBD2. The CDR3 has 16 amino acids. Germline lookup yields CDR1 SGHRS and CDR2 YFSETQ. CDR3 sequence (DNA): TGCGCCAGCAGGTTGGTGGCTAGCGGGTTCACAGATACGCAGTATTTT. Amino acids: CASRLVASGFTDTQYF.

This sequence joins TRBV6-4 and TRBJ2-1; D perhaps matches TRBD2 (6 bases). The V end was cut by 2 bases, the J end by 2 bases, with 10 bases between. Germline V gene lookup returns CDR1 MRHNA and CDR2 SNTAGT. The CDR3 has 15 residues. For the CDR3, the DNA is TGTGCCAGCAGTGACATGGGAGGAACCTACAATGAGCAGTTCTTC. Amino acid sequence: CASSDMGGTYNEQFF.

The V and J genes are TRBV6-1 and TRBJ1-2; D might be TRBD1 (5 bases). Trimming removed 6 bases from V and 3 bases from J, with 11 bases in between. This CDR3 is 13 amino acids long. Germline V CDR1 and CDR2: MNHNS, SASEGT. CDR3 loop: CASRGIRDYGYTF. CDR3 nucleotides: TGTGCCAGCAGGGGCATCAGGGACTATGGCTACACCTTC.

V usage is TRBV12-5 and J usage is TRBJ1-1; no reliable D call. Germline CDR1 reads LGHNT; CDR2 reads FRNRAP. This CDR3 spans 14 amino acids. Trimming shortened V by 3 bases and J by 3 bases, and 11 bases separated the two germline ends. The CDR3 region is CASGFRLLDTEAFF. As DNA, the CDR3 is TGTGCTAGTGGTTTCAGGTTGTTAGACACTGAAGCTTTCTTT.

This clone was found once. The V and J genes are TRBV18 and TRBJ1-1; D is uncertain. V was shortened by 5 bases and J by 2 bases, with 12 bases between the two germline ends. This CDR3 comprises 14 residues. CDR1 is KGHSH and CDR2 is LQKENI in the germline V gene. This chain's CDR3 is CASSWQASNTEAFF. The CDR3 DNA reads as TGTGCCAGCTCATGGCAGGCGTCCAACACTGAAGCTTTCTTT.

As for this clone: The conserved closing phenylalanine or tryptophan is absent in this CDR3, likely reflecting a read error. The DNA is omitted, as the CDR3 cannot be located on it reliably, and the CDR3 follows TCRdb's listing. This chain's CDR3 is CASSEGAEGVTKR. This chain connects TRBV6-1 to TRBJ1-2; TRBD1 was called by the table and not checked on the DNA. In germline, CDR1 is MNHNS, CDR2 SASEGT. The CDR3 is 13 amino acids in total, end residues counted.

In its sample, this clone ranks as medium-sized. Other DNA sequences within the sample encode an identical CDR3. V is TRBV27 and J is TRBJ2-7; 10 positions agree with TRBD2. This CDR3 has 13 amino acids. Germline V lookup: CDR1 MNHEY, CDR2 SMNVEV (reference sequence). After removal of 8 bases from V and 6 bases from J, the junction contained 7 bases not matched to a gene. This CDR3 is CASSGTSEGEQYF. CDR3 sequence (DNA): TGTGCCAGCTCCGGGACTAGCGAAGGCGAGCAGTACTTC.

The gene calls are TRBV7-2 and TRBJ1-1, with 9 bases aligning to TRBD1. CDR3 length: 15 amino acids. Germline trimming cut 2 bases from V and 10 bases from J; bases unmatched to any gene: 11. Looked up from germline, CDR1 is SGHTA and CDR2 is FQGNSA. CDR3 loop: CASSLSSSGTGLAFF. DNA for the CDR3: TGTGCCAGCAGCTTAAGTTCATCCGGGACAGGGTTAGCTTTCTTT. Supplemented by reference TRBV7-2 and TRBJ1-1, the full variable domain reads GAGVSQSPSNKVTEKGKDVELRCDPISGHTALYWYRQSLGQGLEFLIYFQGNSAPDKSGLPSDRFSAERTGGSVSTLTIQRTQQEDSAVYLCASSLSSSGTGLAFFGQGTRLTVV.

CDR3 sequence reads: CARSLALPSGRAGNEQFF. The DNA of the CDR3 is TGTGCCAGAAGCTTGGCCCTACCTAGCGGGAGGGCGGGGAATGAGCAGTTCTTC. J is TRBJ2-1 and V is TRBV5-3, with 12 bases lining up with TRBD2. TRBV5-3 is given ORF status, its function remaining uncertain. The CDR3 runs 18 residues. J gave up 7 bases and V 0 bases, and 11 bases lay outside the gene matches.

V usage is TRBV27 and J usage is TRBJ1-4; TRBD1 agrees at 10 bases. The CDR3 extends over 13 amino acids. V shed 6 bases and J 8 bases; nucleotides not matched to a gene: 3. Germline loops: CDR1 MNHEY, CDR2 SMNVEV (reference sequence). Here the CDR3 DNA reads TGTGCCAGCAGGACAGGGGGCGGCGAAAAACTGTTTTTT. It specifies CASRTGGGEKLFF.

The chain links TRBV10-3 to TRBJ2-7; maybe TRBD1 (6 bases). Trimming removed 7 bases from V and 0 bases from J, with 13 bases in between. Germline CDR1 reads ENHRY; CDR2 reads SYGVKD. The CDR3 is 14 residues long. In DNA, the CDR3 is TGTGCCATCAAGGACAGTCAACTCTCCTACGAGCAGTACTTC. Translated, it gives CAIKDSQLSYEQYF.

The chain joins TRBV6-5 to TRBJ1-5; D remains ambiguous. From germline, CDR1 is MNHEY and CDR2 SVGAGI. There are 14 residues in the CDR3. V shed 3 bases and J shed 7 bases, with 13 bases lying between them. CDR3: CASSYLSGGQPQHF. The CDR3 coding sequence is TGTGCCAGCAGTTATCTATCCGGAGGGCAGCCCCAGCATTTT.

This clone was observed a few times. This chain joins TRBV29-1 and TRBJ2-2, with 9 bases identical to TRBD2. The CDR3 extends over 14 amino acids. V lost 4 bases to trimming and J lost 6 bases; unmatched junction nucleotides: 6. The germline V gene has CDR1 SQVTM and CDR2 ANQGSEA. The CDR3 loop reads CSVAREGPPGELFF. The CDR3 nucleotides read TGCAGCGTTGCGCGGGAGGGCCCCCCCGGGGAGCTGTTTTTT.

This chain joins TRBV5-1 and TRBJ2-7; 9 nucleotides match TRBD2. Per the germline V gene, CDR1 is SGHRS and CDR2 is YFSETQ. The CDR3 has 14 residues. J lost 7 bases, V lost 4 bases, and 9 bases had no gene match. CDR3: CASSPGLAMGEQYF. For the CDR3, the DNA is TGCGCCAGCAGCCCGGGACTAGCAATGGGGGAGCAGTACTTC.

This chain connects TRBV5-4 to TRBJ2-2; 7 nucleotides align to TRBD1. Per germline, CDR1 SGHNT and CDR2 YYREEE (reference sequence). This CDR3 contains 16 residues. V lost 1 base to trimming and J lost 5 bases; unmatched junction nucleotides: 8. CDR3 residues: CASSLPGGFGTGELFF. The DNA of the CDR3 is TGTGCCAGCAGCTTGCCAGGGGGATTTGGGACCGGGGAGCTGTTTTTT. Supplemented by reference TRBV5-4 and TRBJ2-2, the full variable domain reads ETGVTQSPTHLIKTRGQQVTLRCSSQSGHNTVSWYQQALGQGPQFIFQYYREEENGRGNFPPRFSGLQFPNYSSELNVNALELDDSALYLCASSLPGGFGTGELFFGEGSRLTVL.

The chain recombines TRBV29-1 with TRBJ2-7; perhaps TRBD1 as D (7 bases). V was cut by 6 bases and J by 0 bases, with 12 bases left in between. The germline CDR1 and CDR2 sequences are SQVTM and ANQGSEA. The CDR3 runs to 13 residues. The CDR3 nucleotides read TGCAGCGTGGGGGGACAGCTCTCCTACGAGCAGTACTTC. Its translation: CSVGGQLSYEQYF.

The gene calls are TRBV5-8 and TRBJ2-7, with 11 bases that match TRBD1. The V segment lost 6 bases and the J segment 3 bases; nucleotides outside the gene matches: 11. This CDR3 contains 16 residues. The germline gives CDR1 SGHTS, CDR2 YDEGEE. CDR3 in amino acids: CASINPGTGGIYEQYF. The CDR3 DNA reads TGTGCCAGCATCAACCCCGGGACAGGGGGGATCTACGAGCAGTACTTC. Drawing the rest from reference TRBV5-8 and TRBJ2-7, the complete variable domain is EAGVTQSPTHLIKTRGQQATLRCSPISGHTSVYWYQQALGLGLQFLLWYDEGEERNRGNFPPRFSGRQFPNYSSELNVNALELEDSALYLCASINPGTGGIYEQYFGPGTRLTVT.

V and J are TRBV6-5 and TRBJ2-1, with 8 bases identical to TRBD1. CDR1 is MNHEY and CDR2 is SVGAGI in the germline V gene. The trim removed 2 bases at V and 8 bases at J, leaving 2 bases unmatched. This CDR3 has 13 residues. CDR3 sequence (DNA): TGTGCCAGCAGTTACGACAGGGGTGATGAGCAGTTCTTC. It translates to CASSYDRGDEQFF.